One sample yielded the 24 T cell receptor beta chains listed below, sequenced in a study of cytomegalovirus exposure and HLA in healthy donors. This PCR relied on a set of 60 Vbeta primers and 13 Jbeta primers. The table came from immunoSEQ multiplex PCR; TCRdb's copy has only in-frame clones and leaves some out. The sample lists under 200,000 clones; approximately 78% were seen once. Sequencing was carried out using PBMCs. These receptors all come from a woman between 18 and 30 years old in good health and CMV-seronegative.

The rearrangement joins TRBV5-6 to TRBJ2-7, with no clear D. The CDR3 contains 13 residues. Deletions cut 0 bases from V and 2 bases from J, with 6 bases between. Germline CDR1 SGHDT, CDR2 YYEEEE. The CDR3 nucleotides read TGTGCCAGCAGCTTGGGCGTTGCCTACGAGCAGTACTTC. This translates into CASSLGVAYEQYF. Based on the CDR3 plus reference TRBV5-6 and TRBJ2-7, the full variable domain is DAGVTQSPTHLIKTRGQQVTLRCSPKSGHDTVSWYQQALGQGPQFIFQYYEEEERQRGNFPDRFSGHQFPNYSSELNVNALLLGDSALYLCASSLGVAYEQYFGPGTRLTVT.

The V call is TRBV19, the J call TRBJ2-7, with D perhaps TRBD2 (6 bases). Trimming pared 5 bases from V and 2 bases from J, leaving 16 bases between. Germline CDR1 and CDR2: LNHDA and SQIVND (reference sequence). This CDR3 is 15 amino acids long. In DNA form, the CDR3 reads TGTGCCAGTAGTCCCCAGCGGGTGGGCCCCTACGAGCAGTACTTC. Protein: CASSPQRVGPYEQYF.

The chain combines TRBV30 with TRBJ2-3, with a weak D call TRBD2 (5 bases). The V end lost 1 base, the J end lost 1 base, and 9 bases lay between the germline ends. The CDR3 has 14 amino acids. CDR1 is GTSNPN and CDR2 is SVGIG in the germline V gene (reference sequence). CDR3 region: CAWSDTGGTDTQYF. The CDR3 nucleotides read TGTGCCTGGAGTGACACCGGGGGCACAGATACGCAGTATTTT.

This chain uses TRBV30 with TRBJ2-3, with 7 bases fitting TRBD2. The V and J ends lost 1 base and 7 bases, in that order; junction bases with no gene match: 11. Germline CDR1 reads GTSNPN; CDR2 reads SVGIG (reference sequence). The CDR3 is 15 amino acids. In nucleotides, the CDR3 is TGTGCCTGGAGTGGTGCCGGCGGGAGCACGTATACGCAGTATTTT. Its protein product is CAWSGAGGSTYTQYF.

CDR3 DNA sequence: TGTGCCAGCAGCTCGCCAGCCGGGACAGGTGATGAAAAACTGTTTTTT. This translates into CASSSPAGTGDEKLFF. This chain connects TRBV7-9 to TRBJ1-4, with 8 bases lining up with TRBD1. Trimming removed 4 bases from V and 6 bases from J; junction bases left unmatched: 10. This CDR3 is built from 16 residues. Germline loops: CDR1 SEHNR, CDR2 FQNEAQ (reference sequence).

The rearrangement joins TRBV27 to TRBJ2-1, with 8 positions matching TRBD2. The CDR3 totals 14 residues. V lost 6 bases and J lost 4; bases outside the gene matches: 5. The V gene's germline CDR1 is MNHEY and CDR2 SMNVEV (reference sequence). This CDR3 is CASRWTSRYNEQFF. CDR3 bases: TGTGCCAGCAGATGGACTAGCAGATACAATGAGCAGTTCTTC.

The CDR3 coding sequence is TGCAGCGCCCGGGACACGAACACTGAAGCTTTCTTT. This translates into CSARDTNTEAFF. The chain recombines TRBV29-1 with TRBJ1-1; D is perhaps TRBD1 (6 bases). Germline V gene lookup returns CDR1 SQVTM and CDR2 ANQGSEA. V lost 7 bases, J lost 1 base, and 10 bases lay in between. The CDR3 extends over 12 amino acids.

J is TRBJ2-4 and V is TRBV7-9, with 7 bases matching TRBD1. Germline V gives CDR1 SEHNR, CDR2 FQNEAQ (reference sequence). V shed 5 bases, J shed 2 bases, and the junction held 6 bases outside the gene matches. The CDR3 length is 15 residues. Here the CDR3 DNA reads TGTGCCAGCAGCACCGGGACAGCCACCAAAAACATTCAGTACTTC. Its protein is CASSTGTATKNIQYF.

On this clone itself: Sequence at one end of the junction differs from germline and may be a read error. CDR3 sequence: CSSSFRGPYEQYF. The DNA of the CDR3 is TGTTCCAGCAGCTTCAGGGGACCCTACGAGCAGTACTTC. The chain joins TRBV7-9 to TRBJ2-7, with TRBD1 as a possible D gene (6 bases). The CDR3 is 13 amino acids. CDR1 and CDR2 (germline): SEHNR, FQNEAQ (reference sequence). The full variable domain, in which reference TRBV7-9 and TRBJ2-7 provide the parts outside the CDR3, is DTGVSQNPRHKITKRGQNVTFRCDPISEHNRLYWYRQTLGQGPEFLTYFQNEAQLEKSRLLSDRFSAERPKGSFSTLEIQRTEQGDSAMYLCSSSFRGPYEQYFGPGTRLTVT.

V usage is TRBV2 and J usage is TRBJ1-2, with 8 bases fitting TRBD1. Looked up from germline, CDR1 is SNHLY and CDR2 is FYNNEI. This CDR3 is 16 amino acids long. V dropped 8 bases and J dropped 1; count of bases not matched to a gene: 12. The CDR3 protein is CASGLGQGGINYGYTF. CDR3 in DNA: TGTGCCAGCGGGTTAGGACAGGGCGGCATTAACTATGGCTACACCTTC.

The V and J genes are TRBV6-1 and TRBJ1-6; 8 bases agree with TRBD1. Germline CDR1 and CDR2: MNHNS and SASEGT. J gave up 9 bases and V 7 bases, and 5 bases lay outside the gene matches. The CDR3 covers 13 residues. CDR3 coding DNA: TGTGCCAGCACCGGACAGGGTAGTTCACCCCTCCACTTT. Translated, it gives CASTGQGSSPLHF.

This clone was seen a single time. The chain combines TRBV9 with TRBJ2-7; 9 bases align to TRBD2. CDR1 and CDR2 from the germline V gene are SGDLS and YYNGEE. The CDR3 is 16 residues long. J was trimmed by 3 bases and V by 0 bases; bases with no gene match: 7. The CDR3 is CASSVAPGTSFYEQYF. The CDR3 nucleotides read TGTGCCAGCAGCGTAGCCCCCGGGACTAGCTTCTACGAGCAGTACTTC.

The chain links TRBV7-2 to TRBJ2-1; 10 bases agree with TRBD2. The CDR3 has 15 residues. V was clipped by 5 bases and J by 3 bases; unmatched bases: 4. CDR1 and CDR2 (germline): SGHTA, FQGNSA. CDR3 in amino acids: CASSLSGGVYNEQFF. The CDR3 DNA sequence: TGTGCCAGCAGCCTCAGCGGGGGGGTCTACAATGAGCAGTTCTTC.

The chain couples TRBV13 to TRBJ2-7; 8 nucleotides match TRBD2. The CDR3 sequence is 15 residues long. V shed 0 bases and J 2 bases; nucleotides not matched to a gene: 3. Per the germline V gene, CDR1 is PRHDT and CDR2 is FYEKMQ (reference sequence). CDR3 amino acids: CASSLGRGATYEQYF. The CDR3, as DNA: TGTGCCAGCAGCTTAGGGCGGGGGGCGACCTACGAGCAGTACTTC.

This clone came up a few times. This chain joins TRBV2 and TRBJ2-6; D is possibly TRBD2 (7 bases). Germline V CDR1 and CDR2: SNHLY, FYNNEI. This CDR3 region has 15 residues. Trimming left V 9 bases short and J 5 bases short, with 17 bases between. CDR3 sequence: CARGTGGLRANVLTF. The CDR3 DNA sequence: TGTGCCAGGGGGACGGGGGGCCTTCGGGCCAACGTCCTGACTTTC.

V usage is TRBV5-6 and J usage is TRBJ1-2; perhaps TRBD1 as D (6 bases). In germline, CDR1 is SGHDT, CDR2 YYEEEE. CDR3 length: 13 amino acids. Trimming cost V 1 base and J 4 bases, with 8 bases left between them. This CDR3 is CASSLPGVYGYTF. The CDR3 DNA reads TGTGCCAGCAGCTTGCCAGGGGTCTATGGCTACACCTTC. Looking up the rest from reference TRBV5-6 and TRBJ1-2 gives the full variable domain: DAGVTQSPTHLIKTRGQQVTLRCSPKSGHDTVSWYQQALGQGPQFIFQYYEEEERQRGNFPDRFSGHQFPNYSSELNVNALLLGDSALYLCASSLPGVYGYTFGSGTRLTVV.

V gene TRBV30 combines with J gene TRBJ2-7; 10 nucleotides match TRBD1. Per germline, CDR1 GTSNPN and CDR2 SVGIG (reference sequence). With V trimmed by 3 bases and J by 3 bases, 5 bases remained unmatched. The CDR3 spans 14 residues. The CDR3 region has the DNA TGTGCCTGGAGGATGACAGGGGGCCGCTACGAGCAGTACTTC. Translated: CAWRMTGGRYEQYF.

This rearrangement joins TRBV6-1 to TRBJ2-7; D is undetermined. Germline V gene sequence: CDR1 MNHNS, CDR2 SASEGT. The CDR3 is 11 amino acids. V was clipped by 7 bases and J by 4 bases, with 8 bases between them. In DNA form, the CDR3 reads TGTGCCAGCATGCCACATTACGAGCAGTACTTC. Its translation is CASMPHYEQYF.

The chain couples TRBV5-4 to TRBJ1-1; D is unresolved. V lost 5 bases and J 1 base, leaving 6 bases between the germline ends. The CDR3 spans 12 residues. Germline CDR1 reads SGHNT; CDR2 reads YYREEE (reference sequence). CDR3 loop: CASRSGNTEAFF. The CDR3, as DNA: TGTGCCAGCAGGTCGGGGAACACTGAAGCTTTCTTT. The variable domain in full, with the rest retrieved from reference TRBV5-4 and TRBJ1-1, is ETGVTQSPTHLIKTRGQQVTLRCSSQSGHNTVSWYQQALGQGPQFIFQYYREEENGRGNFPPRFSGLQFPNYSSELNVNALELDDSALYLCASRSGNTEAFFGQGTRLTVV.

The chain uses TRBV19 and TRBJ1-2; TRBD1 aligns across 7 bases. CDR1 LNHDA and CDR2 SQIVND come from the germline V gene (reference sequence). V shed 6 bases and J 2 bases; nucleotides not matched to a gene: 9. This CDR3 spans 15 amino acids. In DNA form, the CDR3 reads TGTGCCAGTAGATCCCCGGGACAGCTAAACTATGGCTACACCTTC. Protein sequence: CASRSPGQLNYGYTF.

Here the CDR3 DNA reads TGTGCCAGCAGTGAACAGGGGACAACGAACACCGGGGAGCTGTTTTTT. This sequence encodes CASSEQGTTNTGELFF. This rearrangement joins TRBV2 to TRBJ2-2; a possible D gene is TRBD1 (6 bases). The CDR3 extends over 16 amino acids. CDR1 is SNHLY, CDR2 FYNNEI, per germline. V shed 2 bases and J shed 0 bases, with 10 bases lying between them.

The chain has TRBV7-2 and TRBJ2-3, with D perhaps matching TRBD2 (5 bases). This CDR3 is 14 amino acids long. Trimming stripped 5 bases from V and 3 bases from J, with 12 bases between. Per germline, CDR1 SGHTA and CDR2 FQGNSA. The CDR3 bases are TGTGCCAGCAGCCCTGAAGGCGGGACAGATACGCAGTATTTT. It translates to CASSPEGGTDTQYF.

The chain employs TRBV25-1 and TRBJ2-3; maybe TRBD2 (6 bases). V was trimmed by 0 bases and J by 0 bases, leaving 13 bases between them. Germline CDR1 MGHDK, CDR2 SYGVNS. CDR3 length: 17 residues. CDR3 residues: CASSEYPGSGSTDTQYF. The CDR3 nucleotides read TGTGCCAGCAGTGAATACCCGGGTAGCGGTAGCACAGATACGCAGTATTTT. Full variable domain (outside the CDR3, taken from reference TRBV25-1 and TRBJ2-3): EADIYQTPRYLVIGTGKKITLECSQTMGHDKMYWYQQDPGMELHLIHYSYGVNSTEKGDLSSESTVSRIRTEHFPLTLESARPSHTSQYLCASSEYPGSGSTDTQYFGPGTRLTVL.

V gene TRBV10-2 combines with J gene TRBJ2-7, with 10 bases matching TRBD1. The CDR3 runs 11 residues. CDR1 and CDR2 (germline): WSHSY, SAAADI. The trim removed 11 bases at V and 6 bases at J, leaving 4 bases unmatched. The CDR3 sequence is CASRQGAEQYF. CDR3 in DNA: TGCGCCTCCCGACAGGGGGCCGAGCAGTACTTC.